The 31 T cell receptor beta chains presented below share a single source sample, sequenced in a study of cytomegalovirus exposure and HLA in healthy donors. A multiplex PCR was run with 60 Vbeta primers and 13 Jbeta primers. Sequenced by immunoSEQ multiplex PCR; TCRdb stores in-frame clones only, minus some. The sample includes around 110,000 clones, around 62% seen only once; the top ten take roughly 9.8%. Sequenced: PBMCs. The origin of the receptors is a woman between 40 and 50 years old in good health and CMV-seropositive.

The table lists this clone with a few counts. The chain carries TRBV18 and TRBJ2-1, with 11 bases that match TRBD2. Germline CDR1 reads KGHSH; CDR2 reads LQKENI. V gave up 3 bases and J gave up 9 bases; unmatched junction bases: 7. The CDR3 consists of 15 residues. DNA for the CDR3: TGTGCCAGCTCACCCGTCCTAGCGGGGGGCGGTGAGCAGTTCTTC. Protein product: CASSPVLAGGGEQFF.

This clone was detected only once. One junction end disagrees with the germline gene, perhaps due to a read error. The chain has TRBV6-5 and TRBJ1-5; unclear D gene. Per the germline V gene, CDR1 is MNHEY and CDR2 is SVGAGI. The CDR3 has 14 residues. CDR3 bases: TGTGCCGGCAGAGAGAAGAGGGAGGGTCAGCCCCAGCATTTT. Translated: CAGREKREGQPQHF.

The chain links TRBV30 to TRBJ2-7; tentatively, D is TRBD1 (6 bases). CDR1 is GTSNPN and CDR2 is SVGIG in the germline V gene (reference sequence). This CDR3 comprises 11 residues. V was clipped by 3 bases and J by 4 bases, with 7 bases between them. The CDR3 reads CAWRTGYEQYF. CDR3 nucleotides: TGTGCCTGGAGGACAGGTTACGAGCAGTACTTC. Together with reference TRBV30 and TRBJ2-7, the CDR3 gives the full variable domain: SQTIHQWPATLVQPVGSPLSLECTVEGTSNPNLYWYRQAAGRGLQLLFYSVGIGQISSEVPQNLSASRPQDRQFILSSKKLLLSDSGFYLCAWRTGYEQYFGPGTRLTVT.

V is TRBV10-2 and J is TRBJ1-1, with D uncertain. The CDR3 spans 13 residues. V shed 4 bases and J shed 7 bases, with 13 bases lying between them. Germline assignment: CDR1 WSHSY and CDR2 SAAADI. CDR3 sequence reads: CASSGFRENEAFF. The CDR3 coding sequence is TGCGCCAGCAGTGGTTTTAGAGAGAATGAAGCTTTCTTT.

This clone has more than one count but fewer than ten. The chain combines TRBV7-9 with TRBJ1-1; D ambiguous. The CDR3 is made up of 13 amino acids. V lost 5 bases and J 8 bases, leaving 15 bases between the germline ends. In germline, CDR1 is SEHNR, CDR2 FQNEAQ (reference sequence). The CDR3 loop reads CASSRPEKREAFF. The DNA for the CDR3 is TGTGCCAGCAGCCGTCCCGAGAAGAGGGAAGCTTTCTTT.

This clone was seen only a few times. In DNA, the CDR3 is TGTGCCAGCAGCCGGACAGGGTTGGACCTTAACAAGCAGTACTTC. Protein: CASSRTGLDLNKQYF. This chain connects TRBV27 to TRBJ2-7, with 8 bases that match TRBD1. The CDR3 spans 15 residues. After removal of 6 bases from V and 8 bases from J, the junction contained 15 bases not matched to a gene. Germline CDR1 and CDR2: MNHEY and SMNVEV (reference sequence).

The rearrangement joins TRBV6-1 to TRBJ1-6; 8 positions agree with TRBD1. This CDR3 is 15 amino acids long. Germline trimming cut 2 bases from V and 8 bases from J; bases unmatched to any gene: 5. Germline V gene sequence: CDR1 MNHNS, CDR2 SASEGT. CDR3 sequence reads: CASSERRGRDSPLHF. CDR3 nucleotide sequence: TGTGCCAGCAGTGAACGCAGGGGGCGAGATTCACCCCTCCACTTT.

This clone has just a few counts. The gene calls are TRBV6-5 and TRBJ1-1; 10 bases match TRBD1. CDR1 is MNHEY and CDR2 is SVGAGI in the germline V gene. The junction had 6 bases not matched to a gene; V was cut back by 6 bases and J by 5 bases. This CDR3 has 14 amino acids. For the CDR3, the DNA is TGTGCCAGCAGACTTTGGACAGGGGGAACTGAAGCTTTCTTT. Protein: CASRLWTGGTEAFF.

The CDR3 nucleotides read TGTGCCAGCAGTTTATCCAAACCCACCCCCTTACAGGGGCATCCAGATACGCAGTATTTT. Translation: CASSLSKPTPLQGHPDTQYF. J is TRBJ2-3 and V is TRBV27, with 7 nucleotides matching TRBD1. Germline V gene lookup returns CDR1 MNHEY and CDR2 SMNVEV (reference sequence). The CDR3 is 20 amino acids. Trimming at V came to 0 bases and at J to 4 bases, leaving 19 bases not matched to a gene.

V and J are TRBV5-1 and TRBJ1-1, with 7 bases matching TRBD1. From germline, CDR1 is SGHRS and CDR2 YFSETQ. Trimming removed 5 bases from V and 0 bases from J; junction bases left unmatched: 10. This CDR3 comprises 16 residues. The CDR3 here is CASRTQGELMNTEAFF. DNA of the CDR3: TGCGCCAGCAGAACTCAGGGGGAATTAATGAACACTGAAGCTTTCTTT.

This sequence joins TRBV18 and TRBJ1-5; TRBD1 matches at 8 bases. The CDR3 is made up of 15 amino acids. Losses at the gene ends were 1 base for V and 5 bases for J; bases not matched to a gene: 4. CDR1 and CDR2 (germline): KGHSH, LQKENI. This CDR3 is CASSPHRGIDQPQHF. In DNA form, the CDR3 reads TGTGCCAGCTCACCACACAGGGGGATAGATCAGCCCCAGCATTTT.

The V call is TRBV5-1, the J call TRBJ2-1; 10 bases fit TRBD2. This CDR3 has 17 amino acids. CDR1 and CDR2 (germline): SGHRS, YFSETQ. V dropped 0 bases and J dropped 2; count of bases not matched to a gene: 5. CDR3 residues: CASSLVLAGDPYNEQFF. Written as DNA, the CDR3 is TGCGCCAGCAGCTTGGTTCTAGCGGGAGACCCCTACAATGAGCAGTTCTTC. The full variable domain, with the rest looked up from reference TRBV5-1 and TRBJ2-1, is KAGVTQTPRYLIKTRGQQVTLSCSPISGHRSVSWYQQTPGQGLQFLFEYFSETQRNKGNFPGRFSGRQFSNSRSEMNVSTLELGDSALYLCASSLVLAGDPYNEQFFGPGTRLTVL.

The genes are TRBV4-3 and TRBJ2-7; a possible D gene is TRBD2 (6 bases). Per the germline V gene, CDR1 is LGHNA and CDR2 is YSLEER. This CDR3 spans 13 amino acids. Trimming removed 0 bases at V and 11 bases at J, with 14 bases between. CDR3 sequence reads: CASSQEGGISKYF. The CDR3 DNA sequence: TGCGCCAGCAGCCAAGAGGGGGGAATTTCCAAGTACTTC.

The CDR3 sequence is CASSTHRAPGELFF. The CDR3 coding sequence is TGTGCCAGCAGCACTCACCGCGCCCCCGGGGAGCTGTTTTTT. The chain couples TRBV21-1 to TRBJ2-2; the table's D call of TRBD2 was not tested on the DNA. TRBV21-1 is flagged as a pseudogene. The CDR3 contains 14 residues.

V and J are TRBV7-9 and TRBJ1-4, with D possibly being TRBD1 (6 bases). V dropped 5 bases and J dropped 7 bases, with 20 bases sitting between them. The germline CDR1 and CDR2 sequences are SEHNR and FQNEAQ (reference sequence). The CDR3 runs to 16 residues. CDR3 DNA: TGTGCCAGCAGCAATGACAGGTCCCCCAAGGGTGAAAAACTGTTTTTT. Translation gives CASSNDRSPKGEKLFF.

The V gene is TRBV6-1, the J gene TRBJ2-7; no definite D call. This CDR3 has 11 residues. V lost 9 bases, J lost 6 bases, and 12 bases lay in between. Germline CDR1 is MNHNS and CDR2 is SASEGT. CDR3 coding DNA: TGTGCCAGTGGTCCAGGTGCCGAGCAGTACTTC. Protein product: CASGPGAEQYF.

V usage is TRBV28 and J usage is TRBJ1-1; D is ambiguous. V was shortened by 10 bases and J by 5 bases, with 14 bases between the two germline ends. Germline CDR1 reads MDHEN; CDR2 reads SYDVKM. This CDR3 region has 12 residues. The DNA for the CDR3 is TGTGCCACCCGCGAGGCAGTTACTGAAGCTTTCTTT. This codes for CATREAVTEAFF.

J is TRBJ2-5 and V is TRBV28, with D possibly matching TRBD2 (6 bases). Trimming took 5 bases from V and 1 from J, leaving 14 bases between them. The CDR3 contains 15 residues. From germline, CDR1 is MDHEN and CDR2 SYDVKM. The DNA of the CDR3 is TGTGCCAGCAGTCCCGGGGACTCCAGCCAAGAGACCCAGTACTTC. It is translated as CASSPGDSSQETQYF.

The chain has TRBV11-2 and TRBJ2-5; 10 bases align to TRBD2. Germline V gives CDR1 SGHAT, CDR2 FQNNGV. J lost 5 bases, V lost 1 base, and 7 bases had no gene match. This CDR3 region has 16 residues. The CDR3 reads CASSLGETSGRETQYF. The CDR3, as DNA: TGTGCCAGCAGCTTAGGGGAGACTAGCGGGCGGGAGACCCAGTACTTC.

This sequence joins TRBV4-1 and TRBJ2-1, with TRBD2 identical over 9 bases. The trim removed 1 base at V and 0 bases at J, leaving 4 bases unmatched. The CDR3 is 17 residues long. CDR1 and CDR2 (germline): MGHRA, YSYEKL. As DNA, the CDR3 is TGCGCCAGCAGCCAAGGGTATAGCGGGAGCTCCTACAATGAGCAGTTCTTC. This gives the protein CASSQGYSGSSYNEQFF.

The rearrangement joins TRBV7-2 to TRBJ2-7; D is undetermined. The germline CDR1 and CDR2 sequences are SGHTA and FQGNSA. The CDR3 has 11 amino acids. With 6 bases removed from V and 3 bases from J, the gap between germline ends came to 6 bases. The CDR3 DNA is TGTGCCAGCAGGTCCTTCTACGAGCAGTACTTC. Protein product: CASRSFYEQYF.

This clone has just a few counts. The V call is TRBV7-6, the J call TRBJ2-7, with a tentative D call TRBD2 (5 bases). The germline CDR1 and CDR2 sequences are SGHVS and FNYEAQ. The CDR3 sequence is 16 residues long. Trimming took off 1 base at V and 5 bases at J, with 18 bases between the two ends. The CDR3: CASSLGTALERNEQYF. The DNA for the CDR3 is TGTGCCAGCAGCTTAGGGACGGCTCTAGAGCGGAACGAGCAGTACTTC.

This rearrangement joins TRBV4-3 to TRBJ2-7; D might be TRBD1 (6 bases). CDR3 length: 16 amino acids. In germline, CDR1 is LGHNA, CDR2 YSLEER. Trimming removed 0 bases at V and 1 base at J, with 13 bases between. CDR3: CASSQERSGVSYEQYF. The DNA of the CDR3 is TGCGCCAGCAGCCAAGAGAGGTCAGGGGTTTCCTACGAGCAGTACTTC.

This clone has just a few counts. The chain recombines TRBV30 with TRBJ2-7, with 7 bases fitting TRBD1. The germline gives CDR1 GTSNPN, CDR2 SVGIG (reference sequence). This CDR3 comprises 15 residues. J was trimmed by 9 bases and V by 5 bases; bases with no gene match: 19. The CDR3: CAWEWDRQGDTRQYF. The DNA for the CDR3 is TGTGCCTGGGAGTGGGATCGACAGGGAGACACCCGGCAGTACTTC. Complete variable domain (other parts from reference TRBV30 and TRBJ2-7): SQTIHQWPATLVQPVGSPLSLECTVEGTSNPNLYWYRQAAGRGLQLLFYSVGIGQISSEVPQNLSASRPQDRQFILSSKKLLLSDSGFYLCAWEWDRQGDTRQYFGPGTRLTVT.

V usage is TRBV7-2 and J usage is TRBJ2-7; D unclear. CDR3 length: 17 amino acids. CDR1 and CDR2 from the germline V gene are SGHTA and FQGNSA. The ends were cut back, 5 bases at V and 4 bases at J, with 24 bases in the middle. In nucleotides, the CDR3 is TGTGCCAGCAGCCAGAGGCTAGGCAGACCAGCCGAATACGAGCAGTACTTC. Protein: CASSQRLGRPAEYEQYF.

The chain recombines TRBV27 with TRBJ2-4; TRBD2 matches at 7 bases. Germline values: CDR1 MNHEY, CDR2 SMNVEV (reference sequence). The CDR3 is made up of 15 amino acids. J gave up 7 bases and V 6 bases, and 12 bases lay outside the gene matches. CDR3 DNA sequence: TGTGCCAGCAGGCCTGTTCGGGAGGTTCTCAACATTCAGTACTTC. It yields the protein CASRPVREVLNIQYF.

This clone occurred a few times. The V call is TRBV5-4, the J call TRBJ2-1, with 7 bases identical to TRBD2. The V gene end was trimmed by 4 bases and the J gene end by 7 bases; junction bases not matched to a gene: 8. Germline lookup yields CDR1 SGHNT and CDR2 YYREEE (reference sequence). This CDR3 comprises 14 residues. The CDR3 coding sequence is TGTGCCAGCAGCCCGGGAGGAGGCGATAATGAGCAGTTCTTC. This sequence encodes CASSPGGGDNEQFF. Looking up the rest from reference TRBV5-4 and TRBJ2-1 gives the full variable domain: ETGVTQSPTHLIKTRGQQVTLRCSSQSGHNTVSWYQQALGQGPQFIFQYYREEENGRGNFPPRFSGLQFPNYSSELNVNALELDDSALYLCASSPGGGDNEQFFGPGTRLTVL.

This clone showed up just once. V usage is TRBV10-3 and J usage is TRBJ2-7, with no clear D. Germline assignment: CDR1 ENHRY and CDR2 SYGVKD. The length of the CDR3 is 15 residues. V lost 1 base and J lost 0, with 10 bases in between. The CDR3 spells CAISELAGSSYEQYF. CDR3 coding DNA: TGTGCCATCAGTGAGTTGGCAGGAAGCTCCTACGAGCAGTACTTC.

The chain joins TRBV6-1 to TRBJ2-7, with a weak D call TRBD2 (7 bases). Germline loops: CDR1 MNHNS, CDR2 SASEGT. V shed 7 bases and J shed 4 bases, with 17 bases lying between them. The CDR3 spans 14 residues. The CDR3: CASTGGGSKYEQYF. The CDR3, as DNA: TGTGCCAGCACTGGGGGCGGGAGTAAGTACGAGCAGTACTTC.

This sequence joins TRBV27 and TRBJ2-3, with 13 bases that match TRBD2. With 5 bases clipped from V and 2 bases from J, the junction kept 4 bases outside the gene matches. Germline V CDR1 and CDR2: MNHEY, SMNVEV (reference sequence). The CDR3 is made up of 16 amino acids. The CDR3: CASSLGLAGDTDTQYF. CDR3 in DNA: TGTGCCAGCAGTCTCGGACTAGCGGGAGACACAGATACGCAGTATTTT.

The V and J genes are TRBV7-9 and TRBJ2-7; perhaps TRBD2 as D (5 bases). The ends were cut back, 8 bases at V and 1 base at J, with 9 bases in the middle. The CDR3 has 12 residues. CDR1 SEHNR and CDR2 FQNEAQ come from the germline V gene (reference sequence). The CDR3, as DNA: TGTGCCAGCCAGGAGGATTCCTACGAGCAGTACTTC. Translated: CASQEDSYEQYF.